Included here is one TCR beta chain sequence, with context. This entry belongs to a study of cytomegalovirus exposure and HLA in healthy donors. Use of 60 Vbeta and 13 Jbeta primers characterized the PCR. Per the authors' pipeline: A later analysis tallied 75 million to 80 million unique TCR beta chains, around 9.9 million of them shared. Assay: immunoSEQ multiplex PCR; the TCRdb copy retains only in-frame clones and omits some. V, J and clone size derive from that table, while D and trimming were established from the DNA sequence. Here the sample spans around 70,000 clones, 70% to 85% being singletons. The source is a human donor in good health. The sequenced sample consisted of PBMCs.

Here the CDR3 DNA reads TGTGCCACCAGCAGAGATCTAGCGGGCGGCTTGAGCCTCTCCTACGAGCAGTACTTC. As protein: CATSRDLAGGLSLSYEQYF. This chain joins TRBV15 and TRBJ2-7; 8 bases line up with TRBD2. The CDR3 runs 19 residues. Germline assignment: CDR1 LNHNV and CDR2 YYDKDF (reference sequence). J gave up 0 bases and V 0 bases, and 13 bases lay outside the gene matches.